This TCR beta chain appears in the sequencing data of a study of T cells in Graves' hyperthyroidism and ophthalmopathy. Study findings and constraints: In blood, most of the thyroid clonotypes expanded above 0.001 were also present.

The CDR3 totals 14 residues. J lost 9 bases, V lost 6 bases, and 3 bases had no gene match. There were TCR beta CDR3 regions amplified from RNA transcripts. Researchers ran a first-round RT-PCR on the TCR CDR3 using the HTBI primer set. TCRdb re-called the multiplex PCR reads through MiXCR, storing one row per CDR3 protein. The data show about 260,000 distinct CDR3 sequences, around 25% seen once. Uncontrolled infection, other autoimmune disease, pregnancy or lactation excluded patients. Diagnoses were made from clinical symptoms, serum measures (thyroxine and TRAb), thyroid ultrasound and orbital computed tomography. Preceding any ophthalmopathy symptoms, the blood sample dates from first hyperthyroidism diagnosis. About this clonotype: Its antigen is unknown.

The chain links TRBV12-3 or TRBV12-4 to TRBJ1-6; TRBD1 aligns across 12 bases. This clonotype was sampled from a man in his forties with Graves' hyperthyroidism that later progressed to Graves' ophthalmopathy. Sequencing input: blood. The CDR3 reads CASSGTGGFSPLHF. The CDR3 region has the DNA TGTGCCAGCAGCGGGACAGGGGGCTTTTCACCCCTCCACTTT.